What follows are 14 T cell receptor beta chains derived from one specimen sequenced in a study of T cell responses to AZD1222 COVID-19 vaccine (dated by TCRdb to about 2021). The library was produced with the immunoSEQ multiplex PCR assay. In TCRdb, the immuneACCESS table is reduced to in-frame sequences with V and J assigned. These tables do not hold every clone; where another copy was compared, an unresolved V gene accounts for under half, and the others remain unexplained. The sample has about 84,000 clones on record, 75% to 90% of them singletons. The top ten hold 12% of the sample. This sample's time point label indicates: about 28 days (+/-7) after the second vaccine dose. The source was peripheral blood, collected 28 days after the second AZD1222 dose. The source is an adult who received the AZD1222 COVID-19 vaccine.

The V gene is TRBV11-3, the J gene TRBJ2-7, with 8 bases fitting TRBD1. This CDR3 has 15 residues. Germline V gene data show CDR1 as SGHNT and CDR2 as YENEEA. The ends lost 2 bases at V and 2 bases at J; junction bases unmatched: 5. The CDR3 DNA reads TGTGCCAGCAGCTTATATGGGACAGGAGCCTACGAGCAGTACTTC. It is translated as CASSLYGTGAYEQYF.

V gene TRBV11-2 combines with J gene TRBJ2-7, with 9 nucleotides matching TRBD2. V shed 3 bases and J 8 bases; nucleotides not matched to a gene: 17. The germline V gene has CDR1 SGHAT and CDR2 FQNNGV. The CDR3 has 17 residues. The CDR3 bases are TGTGCCAGCAGCTTGGGATCAAGCGGGGAGCGGGGGGCTAAGCAGTACTTC. It specifies CASSLGSSGERGAKQYF.

This clone was found a few times. The chain combines TRBV3-1 (or the pseudogene TRBV3-2) with TRBJ2-3; D gene ambiguous. The germline V gene has CDR1 LGHDT and CDR2 YNNKEL (reference sequence). The CDR3 runs to 15 residues. Trimming left V 4 bases short and J 0 bases short, with 11 bases between. The DNA of the CDR3 is TGTGCCAGCAGCCCCCCCTCGGGCAGCACAGATACGCAGTATTTT. Its translation: CASSPPSGSTDTQYF.

This clone was recorded only once. This chain uses TRBV30 with TRBJ1-2, with a tentative D call TRBD1 (5 bases). The CDR3 extends over 11 amino acids. V was trimmed by 4 bases and J by 8 bases, leaving 11 bases between them. Germline CDR1 reads GTSNPN; CDR2 reads SVGIG (reference sequence). The CDR3 region is CAWTGREGYTF. CDR3 DNA: TGTGCCTGGACAGGGCGCGAGGGCTACACCTTC. The full variable domain, rest sourced from reference TRBV30 and TRBJ1-2, is SQTIHQWPATLVQPVGSPLSLECTVEGTSNPNLYWYRQAAGRGLQLLFYSVGIGQISSEVPQNLSASRPQDRQFILSSKKLLLSDSGFYLCAWTGREGYTFGSGTRLTVV.

The chain uses TRBV5-4 and TRBJ2-2; 9 bases align to TRBD2. The CDR3 spans 14 residues. Germline-derived CDR1 and CDR2 are SGHNT and YYREEE (reference sequence). V shed 4 bases and J 7 bases; nucleotides not matched to a gene: 5. The CDR3 region has the DNA TGTGCCAGCAGCCTTGGGACTAGCCGCGGGGAGCTGTTTTTT. It codes for CASSLGTSRGELFF.

The chain links TRBV27 to TRBJ1-1; D is unclear. The V and J ends lost 2 bases and 4 bases respectively, with 14 bases between them. The CDR3 length is 15 residues. Per the germline V gene, CDR1 is MNHEY and CDR2 is SMNVEV (reference sequence). The CDR3 DNA follows: TGTGCCAGCAGTTTAGGTTACAGCGTGGGCACTGAAGCTTTCTTT. Translation gives CASSLGYSVGTEAFF.

The chain has TRBV28 and TRBJ1-2; D is ambiguous. V lost 6 bases and J 8 bases, leaving 16 bases between the germline ends. This CDR3 is built from 13 residues. Looked up from germline, CDR1 is MDHEN and CDR2 is SYDVKM. CDR3 residues: CASSTRKFWGYTF. In nucleotides, the CDR3 is TGTGCCAGCAGCACCAGGAAATTCTGGGGCTACACCTTC.

The rearrangement uses TRBV30 and TRBJ1-2, with D unresolved. Per the germline V gene, CDR1 is GTSNPN and CDR2 is SVGIG (reference sequence). The V gene lost 0 bases and the J gene lost 8 bases, with 10 bases spanning the gap. The CDR3 loop spans 12 amino acids. The CDR3 DNA is TGTGCCTGGAGTGTAACGGTAGGGGGCTACACCTTC. It encodes CAWSVTVGGYTF.

The V and J genes are TRBV19 and TRBJ1-2, with 9 bases that match TRBD1. Per germline, CDR1 LNHDA and CDR2 SQIVND (reference sequence). With 11 bases clipped from V and 0 bases from J, the junction kept 10 bases outside the gene matches. This CDR3 comprises 15 residues. The CDR3 sequence is CAVRDRERSNYGYTF. DNA for the CDR3: TGTGCCGTTAGGGACAGGGAACGGTCTAACTATGGCTACACCTTC.

This chain joins TRBV24-1 and TRBJ2-1, with a weak D call TRBD1 (6 bases). Trimming removed 10 bases from V and 5 bases from J, with 20 bases in between. CDR1 is KGHDR and CDR2 is SFDVKD in the germline V gene. The CDR3 contains 15 residues. As DNA, the CDR3 is TGTGCCACAGCGGCCGCAGACAGGACTCACAATGAGCAGTTCTTC. It yields the protein CATAAADRTHNEQFF.

The V and J genes are TRBV6-2 or TRBV6-3 and TRBJ2-1; tentatively, D is TRBD2 (6 bases). With 1 base removed from V and 7 bases from J, the gap between germline ends came to 14 bases. This CDR3 spans 15 amino acids. The germline V gene encodes CDR1 MNHEY and CDR2 SVGEGT. The DNA for the CDR3 is TGTGCCAGCAGTTACTTATCGACTAGTCGAAATGAGCAGTTCTTC. The encoded protein is CASSYLSTSRNEQFF.

This rearrangement joins TRBV10-3 to TRBJ1-1; the D is unclear. Germline lookup yields CDR1 ENHRY and CDR2 SYGVKD. V lost 2 bases and J lost 11, with 9 bases in between. This CDR3 contains 11 residues. Here the CDR3 DNA reads TGTGCCATCAGTGAGGGGTTCGACGCTTTCTTT. This sequence encodes CAISEGFDAFF.

This chain joins TRBV9 and TRBJ1-2; D gene ambiguous. The V gene's germline CDR1 is SGDLS and CDR2 YYNGEE. V lost 0 bases and J lost 4, with 10 bases in between. This CDR3 contains 14 residues. The chain's CDR3 is CASSVDGGVYGYTF. For the CDR3, the DNA is TGTGCCAGCAGCGTAGACGGTGGGGTCTATGGCTACACCTTC.

CDR3 loop: CASSLDGGGPEQYF. CDR3 nucleotides: TGTGCCAGCAGCTTAGACGGGGGGGGACCCGAGCAGTACTTC. The V and J genes are TRBV7-2 and TRBJ2-7; 8 bases are a match to TRBD2. Germline CDR1 SGHTA, CDR2 FQGNSA. Germline trimming cut 1 base from V and 6 bases from J; bases unmatched to any gene: 5. The CDR3 is 14 amino acids.